Presented here are 16 T cell receptor beta chains from one specimen sequenced in a study of monozygotic twins with inflammatory bowel disease. TCRdb reanalyzed the 5' RACE reads, giving one entry per CDR3 protein sequence and no DNA. Recorded for this sample: some 89,000 distinct CDR3 sequences. The sample taken for sequencing was blood. The receptors come from a human donor with ulcerative colitis or Crohn's disease, or a healthy co-twin of an affected twin (not recorded which).

The rearrangement uses TRBV20-1 and TRBJ1-1. CDR1 DFQATT and CDR2 SNEGSKA come from the germline V gene (reference sequence). This CDR3 is 15 amino acids long. The CDR3 is CSASKQNKRNTEAFF.

The chain is built from TRBV5-1 and TRBJ2-7; TCRdb lists TRBD1, though no DNA is available to test this call. Germline loops: CDR1 SGHRS, CDR2 YFSETQ. The CDR3 extends over 16 amino acids. The CDR3 spells CASSGAGTGLSYEQYF.

V usage is TRBV7-2 and J usage is TRBJ1-5; the TRBD1 assignment by TCRdb is unverifiable without DNA. From germline, CDR1 is SGHTA and CDR2 FQGNSA. The CDR3 runs 13 residues. The CDR3 sequence is CASNMGGNQPQHF.

The chain uses TRBV4-1 and TRBJ2-2; TCRdb proposes TRBD1, but this gene call is untestable without DNA. CDR3 length equals 16 residues. The germline V gene has CDR1 MGHRA and CDR2 YSYEKL. The CDR3 is CASSPVWQGIPGELFF.

The chain links TRBV20-1 to TRBJ2-2; absent DNA, TCRdb's TRBD2 call cannot be checked. The CDR3 runs 16 residues. The germline V gene encodes CDR1 DFQATT and CDR2 SNEGSKA (reference sequence). CDR3: CSADLTSGGSTGELFF.

This chain's CDR3 is CASSLMGQGHYGYTF. The chain is built from TRBV7-8 and TRBJ1-2; the TRBD1 assignment by TCRdb is unverifiable without DNA. Germline V gene sequence: CDR1 SGHVS, CDR2 FQNEAQ. The CDR3 runs to 15 residues. Combining the CDR3 with reference TRBV7-8 and TRBJ1-2 gives the whole variable domain GAGVSQSPRYKVAKRGQDVALRCDPISGHVSLFWYQQALGQGPEFLTYFQNEAQLDKSGLPSDRFFAERPEGSVSTLKIQRTQQEDSAVYLCASSLMGQGHYGYTFGSGTRLTVV.

The gene calls are TRBV6-6 and TRBJ2-2. Germline values: CDR1 MNHNY, CDR2 SVGAGI (reference sequence). CDR3 length equals 12 residues. The CDR3 loop reads CASSYKTGELFF.

The gene calls are TRBV7-6 and TRBJ1-2. The CDR3 has 14 residues. The germline V gene has CDR1 SGHVS and CDR2 FNYEAQ. CDR3 sequence: CASSLEATGYGYTF.

V usage is TRBV19 and J usage is TRBJ2-2; TCRdb indicates TRBD2, and absent DNA this call remains unverified. Germline V gene lookup returns CDR1 LNHDA and CDR2 SQIVND (reference sequence). This CDR3 region has 16 residues. The CDR3: CASPLSGNYNDGELFF.

The chain is built from TRBV6-1 and TRBJ1-2; without DNA, the TCRdb call of TRBD1 cannot be checked. The CDR3 is 15 amino acids. CDR1 is MNHNS and CDR2 is SASEGT in the germline V gene. This CDR3 is CASSETPHRVAGYTF.

V gene TRBV5-1 combines with J gene TRBJ1-1; TCRdb returns TRBD1, unconfirmable since there is no DNA. The CDR3 contains 15 residues. Germline lookup yields CDR1 SGHRS and CDR2 YFSETQ. CDR3 region: CASSYSGTDYTEAFF.

The chain is built from TRBV20-1 and TRBJ1-4; the D gene TCRdb calls, TRBD1, cannot be checked with no DNA. Germline CDR1 DFQATT, CDR2 SNEGSKA (reference sequence). The CDR3 covers 17 residues. The CDR3 reads CSASRGQGVATNEKLFF.

The V call is TRBV18, the J call TRBJ2-1; the D call of TRBD1 rests on TCRdb alone, since no DNA is present to check it. Germline CDR1 is KGHSH and CDR2 is LQKENI. There are 13 residues in the CDR3. CDR3 protein: CASSHDSGREQFF.

J is TRBJ2-7 and V is TRBV14; TCRdb outputs TRBD2, but without DNA this stays unchecked. Germline V gives CDR1 SGHDN, CDR2 FVKESK. CDR3 size: 14 residues. The CDR3 loop reads CASSPGRGNYEQYF.

This chain uses TRBV6-4 with TRBJ2-1; TCRdb reports TRBD2, a call that lacks DNA to check it against. The CDR3 is made up of 16 amino acids. Germline CDR1 MRHNA, CDR2 SNTAGT. The chain's CDR3 is CASKAELAGVYNEQFF.

This sequence joins TRBV20-1 and TRBJ2-2; lacking DNA, the TRBD1 call made by TCRdb goes unchecked. CDR1 DFQATT and CDR2 SNEGSKA come from the germline V gene (reference sequence). This CDR3 has 16 residues. The CDR3 loop is CSAREARRGRTGELFF.